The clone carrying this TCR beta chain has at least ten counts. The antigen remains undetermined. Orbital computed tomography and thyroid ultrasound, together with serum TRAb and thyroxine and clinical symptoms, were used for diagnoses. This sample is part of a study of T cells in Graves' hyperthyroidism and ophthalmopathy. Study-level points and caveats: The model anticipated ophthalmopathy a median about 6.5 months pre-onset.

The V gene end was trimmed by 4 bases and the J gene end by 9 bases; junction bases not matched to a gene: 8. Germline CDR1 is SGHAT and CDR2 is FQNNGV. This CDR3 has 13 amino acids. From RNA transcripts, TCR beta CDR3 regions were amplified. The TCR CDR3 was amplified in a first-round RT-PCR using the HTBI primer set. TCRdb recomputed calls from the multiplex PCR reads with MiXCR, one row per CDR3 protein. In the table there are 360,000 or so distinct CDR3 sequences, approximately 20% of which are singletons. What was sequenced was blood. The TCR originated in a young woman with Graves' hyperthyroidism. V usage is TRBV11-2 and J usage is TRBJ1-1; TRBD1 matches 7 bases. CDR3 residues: CASSSGTAPKAFF. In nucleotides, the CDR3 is TGTGCCAGCAGCTCCGGGACAGCTCCGAAAGCTTTCTTT.